This is a list of T cell receptor beta chains from one sample in a study of cytotoxic CD8 clonotypes in ibrutinib-treated CLL. Profiling relied on immunoSEQ multiplex PCR, and the TCRdb table lists in-frame clones only, not all of them. The table shows tens of thousands of clones, with under 70% occurring only once. This specimen consisted of PBMCs, obtained after 12 months of ibrutinib treatment. The receptors originated from a human donor with chronic lymphocytic leukemia. The CDR3 runs from the conserved cysteine through the conserved F or W. The order of the fields is V gene, clone size, J gene, D gene, CDR3 DNA, CDR3 protein. A D gene is named only where the DNA matches it firmly. For some rows the clone size is stated as once, few or many, or as a class when expanded; others skip it.

>TRBV5-4|NA|TRBJ1-2|NA
TGTGCCAGCAGCTTGGGGATGAGGGGCTACACCTTC
CASSLGMRGYTF
>TRBV6-5|NA|TRBJ2-5|NA
TGTGCCAGCAGTTCCCGGGGGTGGGAGACCCAGTACTTC
CASSSRGWETQYF
>TRBV9|NA|TRBJ2-1|TRBD1
TGTGCCAGCAGCGAGCTGCTGGGGACAGGGGTCAATGAGCAGTTCTTC
CASSELLGTGVNEQFF
>TRBV9|NA|TRBJ2-1|NA
TGTGCCAGCAGCGTAAGTCTGGGCTGGGCAGGGGAATACAATGAGCAGTTCTTC
CASSVSLGWAGEYNEQFF
>TRBV11-2|NA|TRBJ2-1|NA
TGTGCCAGCAGCTTATGGGGGGACGCCTACAATGAGCAGTTCTTC
CASSLWGDAYNEQFF
>TRBV18|few|TRBJ1-5|TRBD1
TGTGCCAGCTCACTAAAACAGGGGGATCAGCCCCAGCATTTT
CASSLKQGDQPQHF
>TRBV6-1|NA|TRBJ1-4|TRBD1
TGTGCCAGCATCCGCCCCGGGACAGGGGTTGAAAAACTGTTTTTT
CASIRPGTGVEKLFF
>TRBV6-5|NA|TRBJ2-3|TRBD1
TGTGCCAGCAGTTGGGGGACAGAGAGCACAGATACGCAGTATTTT
CASSWGTESTDTQYF
>TRBV4-1|NA|TRBJ2-2|NA
TGCGCCAGCAGCCAACCCTCTGCGGGCACCGGGGAGCTGTTTTTT
CASSQPSAGTGELFF
>TRBV5-4|NA|TRBJ2-1|NA
TGTGCCAGCAGCTTAGGGGGTAGCTCCTACAATGAGCAGTTCTTC
CASSLGGSSYNEQFF
>TRBV5-1|few|TRBJ2-1|TRBD1
TGCGCCAGCAGCCCGGACAGGGGGCGCGGAAATGAGCAGTTCTTC
CASSPDRGRGNEQFF
>TRBV11-2|NA|TRBJ2-3|TRBD1
TGTGCCAGCAGCTTACAGGGGGCGCCGACAGATACGCAGTATTTT
CASSLQGAPTDTQYF
>TRBV6-5|few|TRBJ1-2|NA
TGTGCCAGCAGTTACTTCTCACAGGGTGGCTACACCTTC
CASSYFSQGGYTF
>TRBV6-5|NA|TRBJ1-2|NA
TGTGCCAGCAGCCCGGGCCTCGGGGCCCATGGCTACACCTTC
CASSPGLGAHGYTF
>TRBV4-3|NA|TRBJ2-5|TRBD2
TGCGCCAGCAGCCAAGAGTCTAGCGGGGGATGGGAGACCCAGTACTTC
CASSQESSGGWETQYF
>TRBV27|NA|TRBJ2-7|NA
TGTGCCAGCAGTTTATCGATAACAGGGACCTACGAGCAGTACTTC
CASSLSITGTYEQYF
>TRBV30|NA|TRBJ2-7|NA
TGTGCCTGGAGTCCGCCACCGACTGCCAGCTCCTACGAGCAGTACTTC
CAWSPPPTASSYEQYF
>TRBV19|few|TRBJ1-6|NA
TGTGCCAGTAGTTTCAGGGATAATTCACCCCTCCACTTT
CASSFRDNSPLHF
>TRBV2|few|TRBJ1-6|NA
TGTGCCAGCAGTGAGGGCCCAGTAGGTTCACCCCTCCACTTT
CASSEGPVGSPLHF
>TRBV5-1|NA|TRBJ1-1|TRBD1
TGCGCCAGCAGCGGCAACAGGGGGCGGACTGAAGCTTTCTTT
CASSGNRGRTEAFF
>TRBV5-1|NA|TRBJ2-3|TRBD2
TGCGCCAGCAGCCCAGGACTAGCGGGGGTCACAGATACGCAGTATTTT
CASSPGLAGVTDTQYF
>TRBV7-9|NA|TRBJ1-5|TRBD1
TGTGCCAGCAGCGAGACCGGGACAGCATATAGCAATCAGCCCCAGCATTTT
CASSETGTAYSNQPQHF
>TRBV10-1|few|TRBJ2-2|TRBD1
TGCGCCAGCAGTGGGGACAGGGGGACAAATACCACAATCGGACCGAACGTGTCCGGGGAGCTGTTTTTT
CASSGDRGTNTTIGPNVSGELFF
>TRBV18|few|TRBJ1-2|NA
TGTGCCAGCTCATACACAGAAGGCTACACCTTC
CASSYTEGYTF
>TRBV30|NA|TRBJ1-1|NA
TGTGCCTGGACCGAAGTGAGGGAGGGCACTGAAGCTTTCTTT
CAWTEVREGTEAFF
>TRBV29-1|NA|TRBJ2-5|TRBD1
TGCAGCGTTGAAGGGACACCACGGGACAGGGAAGAGACCCAGTACTTC
CSVEGTPRDREETQYF
>TRBV27|NA|TRBJ1-2|TRBD1
TGTGCCAGCAGTTTTAGACAGGGGGACAACTATGGCTACACCTTC
CASSFRQGDNYGYTF
>TRBV7-6|NA|TRBJ1-1|NA
TGTGCCAGCAGCTTAGGTATATATGGGGGCGAGCTCCTGAACACTGAAGCTTTCTTT
CASSLGIYGGELLNTEAFF
>TRBV7-2|NA|TRBJ2-7|TRBD1
TGTGCCAGCAGCGATCCACCCCACACAGGGGCCTACGAGCAGTACTTC
CASSDPPHTGAYEQYF
>TRBV5-5|NA|TRBJ2-6|TRBD1
TGTGCCAGCAGCTTGGCCGGGACAGGGAACAACGTCCTGACTTTC
CASSLAGTGNNVLTF
>TRBV11-3|NA|TRBJ2-1|TRBD2
TGTGCCAGCAGCCGCGGGGGTGGCGAGCAGTTCTTC
CASSRGGGEQFF
>TRBV7-9|few|TRBJ2-3|NA
TGTGCCAGCAGCTTAGAGGTGGGACATACGCAGTATTTT
CASSLEVGHTQYF
>TRBV7-2|NA|TRBJ1-2|TRBD1
TGTGCCAGCAGCTTAGACGGACAGGGGCACTATGGCTACACCTTC
CASSLDGQGHYGYTF
>TRBV7-2|NA|TRBJ1-2|NA
TGTGCCAGCAGCTCATCAGGGGTTTGGGGGCGAGGCTACACCTTC
CASSSSGVWGRGYTF
>TRBV29-1|NA|TRBJ2-7|NA
TGCAGCGTCCAGGGAGATACCTACGAGCAGTACTTC
CSVQGDTYEQYF
>TRBV11-2|NA|TRBJ2-7|NA
TGTGCCAGCAGCTTAGGGACAGACTACGAGCAGTACTTC
CASSLGTDYEQYF
>TRBV9|NA|TRBJ1-1|TRBD1
TGTGCCAGCAGCGAGGGGACAGGGAGGGGCACTGAAGCTTTCTTT
CASSEGTGRGTEAFF
>TRBV29-1|few|TRBJ1-1|NA
TGCAGCGTTCAGGGGAGGGGGGATGAAGCTTTCTTT
CSVQGRGDEAFF
>TRBV10-2|few|TRBJ2-7|NA
TGCGCCAGCAGTTTAACAGGCCTCTACGAGCAGTACTTC
CASSLTGLYEQYF
>TRBV5-1|once|TRBJ1-2|NA
TGCGCCAGCAGCTTGCTGGGGGCGGTTGGCTACACCTTC
CASSLLGAVGYTF
>TRBV5-1|NA|TRBJ1-2|TRBD1
TGCGCCAGCAGCGAGGACAGGCGGGACTATGGCTACACCTTC
CASSEDRRDYGYTF
>TRBV5-1|NA|TRBJ2-5|NA
TGCGCCAGCAGCTTGGATCTGGGCCTTCAAGAGACCCAGTACTTC
CASSLDLGLQETQYF
>TRBV18|NA|TRBJ1-4|NA
TGTGCCAGCTCACTCGGGGTGGGTGAAAAACTGTTTTTT
CASSLGVGEKLFF
>TRBV4-3|NA|TRBJ2-3|NA
TGCGCCAGCAGCCAAACAGTGGCAGATACGCAGTATTTT
CASSQTVADTQYF